This TCR beta chain emerged from a study of blood T cell repertoires in COVID-19. Turning to the study itself: The United States, Italy and Spain were the sources of the acute and convalescent COVID-19 samples.

Germline CDR1 reads SGHTA; CDR2 reads FQGNSA. This CDR3 has 16 residues. Deletions cut 7 bases from V and 4 bases from J, with 22 bases between. The assay was immunoSEQ multiplex PCR, and TCRdb's table has in-frame clones only and misses some. The table lists about 150,000 clones, approximately 80% of them singletons. The rearrangement links TRBV7-2 to TRBJ1-2; D not resolved. Specimen: peripheral blood. The receptor comes from a woman in her forties with active or convalescent COVID-19. For the CDR3, the DNA is TGTGCCAGCACCTCGGGCTCCAACGGAGGTAGCTATGGCTACACCTTC. It encodes CASTSGSNGGSYGYTF.